This note documents a single TCR beta chain sequence. The antigen remains undetermined. In the sorted-subset replicate PCRs, around 0.2 ug DNA, tens of thousands of T cell genomes, was used. Measured with immunoSEQ multiplex PCR; TCRdb has only the in-frame clones, and not every one. The sample contains 2 million to 2.5 million clones, approximately 95% of which appear only once. Donors comprised only Caucasian adults living in Nashville, Tennessee. From CD4+ cells came CD45RA+ naive and CD45RA-negative memory subsets. The data stem from a study of shared clonotypes between healthy human individuals. Study-level points and caveats: Sampling included only blood; tissue repertoires likely differ.

The clonotype comes from a man aged 18 to 29 in good health. Source material: naive CD4+ T cells sorted from blood. Subset in this sample: CD45RA+ positively selected.

Here the CDR3 DNA reads TGCGCCAGCAGCCCCGGACAGGAGAATGAAAAACTGTTTTTT. It codes for CASSPGQENEKLFF. The chain employs TRBV5-1 and TRBJ1-4, with 7 bases fitting TRBD1. V shed 4 bases, J shed 5 bases, and the junction held 5 bases outside the gene matches. The CDR3 spans 14 residues. From germline, CDR1 is SGHRS and CDR2 YFSETQ. The whole variable domain, remainder taken from reference TRBV5-1 and TRBJ1-4, is KAGVTQTPRYLIKTRGQQVTLSCSPISGHRSVSWYQQTPGQGLQFLFEYFSETQRNKGNFPGRFSGRQFSNSRSEMNVSTLELGDSALYLCASSPGQENEKLFFGSGTQLSVL.